The 19 T cell receptor beta chains below all came from one sample that was sequenced in a study of cytomegalovirus exposure and HLA in healthy donors. This PCR relied on a set of 60 Vbeta primers and 13 Jbeta primers. Measured with immunoSEQ multiplex PCR; TCRdb has only the in-frame clones, and not every one. The repertoire holds more than 150,000 clones, approximately 79% seen once, with more than 13% in the top ten. The specimen was PBMCs. The receptors originated from a man aged 45-65 years in good health and CMV-seropositive.

The gene calls are TRBV5-1 and TRBJ1-1; TRBD1 matches at 10 bases. After removal of 3 bases from V and 1 base from J, the junction contained 12 bases not matched to a gene. Germline-derived CDR1 and CDR2 are SGHRS and YFSETQ. This CDR3 has 18 amino acids. The CDR3 region is CASSSLGRDRGPNTEAFF. CDR3 in DNA: TGCGCCAGCAGCTCACTAGGCCGGGACAGGGGACCGAACACTGAAGCTTTCTTT.

The chain has TRBV5-4 and TRBJ2-1, with 11 bases identical to TRBD2. The CDR3 sequence is 15 residues long. The trim removed 5 bases at V and 7 bases at J, leaving 8 bases unmatched. CDR1 is SGHNT, CDR2 YYREEE, per germline (reference sequence). In DNA form, the CDR3 reads TGTGCCAGCAGTTCCCTAGCGGGGGGAAGTAATGAGCAGTTCTTC. Its translation is CASSSLAGGSNEQFF.

This clone occurred a few times. The rearrangement uses TRBV7-2 and TRBJ1-3, with TRBD1 matching 9 bases. CDR3 length: 15 residues. Trimming took 1 base from V and 2 from J; bases not matched to a gene: 0. Germline V gives CDR1 SGHTA, CDR2 FQGNSA. CDR3 residues: CASSLGDRAGNTIYF. The CDR3 bases are TGTGCCAGCAGCTTAGGGGACAGGGCTGGAAACACCATATATTTT.

This sequence joins TRBV5-1 and TRBJ2-7; 10 bases fit TRBD1. The V gene end was trimmed by 5 bases and the J gene end by 5 bases; junction bases not matched to a gene: 13. This CDR3 comprises 16 residues. Germline CDR1 and CDR2: SGHRS and YFSETQ. DNA for the CDR3: TGCGCCAGCAGATTTGGAGGAGGACAGGGGGACCACGAGCAGTACGTC. It specifies CASRFGGGQGDHEQYV.

This chain links TRBV7-8 with TRBJ2-7, with 7 positions matching TRBD1. Looked up from germline, CDR1 is SGHVS and CDR2 is FQNEAQ. The V gene end was trimmed by 1 base and the J gene end by 1 base; junction bases not matched to a gene: 13. This CDR3 comprises 18 residues. The CDR3 DNA is TGTGCCAGCAGCTTAGAATTACGTTGGGACAGAAATTCCTACGAGCAGTACTTC. Translating it yields CASSLELRWDRNSYEQYF.

The rearrangement joins TRBV4-3 to TRBJ2-7; 9 bases agree with TRBD2. The V segment lost 5 bases and the J segment 6 bases; nucleotides outside the gene matches: 8. There are 14 residues in the CDR3. The germline gives CDR1 LGHNA, CDR2 YSLEER. As DNA, the CDR3 is TGCGCCAGCAGCGCGCGGGGGGGCTACCTCGAGCAGTACTTC. Translating it yields CASSARGGYLEQYF.

The chain employs TRBV30 and TRBJ2-1, with TRBD2 identical over 9 bases. Looked up from germline, CDR1 is GTSNPN and CDR2 is SVGIG (reference sequence). V lost 2 bases, J lost 7 bases, and 6 bases stayed unmatched. This CDR3 spans 14 amino acids. The CDR3 DNA sequence: TGTGCCTGGAGTTCGGGACTAGCTAGGAATGAGCAGTTCTTC. This sequence encodes CAWSSGLARNEQFF.

The chain links TRBV29-1 to TRBJ2-1; possible D gene TRBD2, 5 bases. Trimming removed 4 bases at V and 7 bases at J, with 17 bases between. The CDR3 covers 14 residues. The germline V gene has CDR1 SQVTM and CDR2 ANQGSEA. The CDR3 is CSVAGWLEENEQFF. In DNA form, the CDR3 reads TGCAGCGTTGCGGGGTGGCTCGAGGAGAATGAGCAGTTCTTC.

The chain employs TRBV18 and TRBJ1-1; D is ambiguous. The CDR3 has 15 amino acids. Germline V gene lookup returns CDR1 KGHSH and CDR2 LQKENI. V was shortened by 5 bases and J by 0 bases, with 13 bases between the two germline ends. CDR3 DNA sequence: TGTGCCAGCTCATCAGGCCGCGGGATGAACACTGAAGCTTTCTTT. Residues: CASSSGRGMNTEAFF.

This clone has just one count. The same CDR3 can be traced to other DNA sequences in this sample. The chain combines TRBV4-1 with TRBJ2-1; D is possibly TRBD1 (6 bases). CDR1 MGHRA and CDR2 YSYEKL come from the germline V gene. This CDR3 spans 18 amino acids. V was pared by 2 bases and J by 5 bases, with 22 bases between. As DNA, the CDR3 is TGCGCCAGCAGCCAACCGCGCACGGGGCAGGGGACAAACAATGAGCAGTTCTTC. Protein sequence: CASSQPRTGQGTNNEQFF.

This clone was recorded once. The gene calls are TRBV6-4 and TRBJ2-2; no reliable D call. Germline CDR1 reads MRHNA; CDR2 reads SNTAGT. The CDR3 runs to 14 residues. V was clipped by 4 bases and J by 1 base, with 7 bases between them. The CDR3, as DNA: TGTGCCAGCAGTGTTCAACAGAACACCGGGGAGCTGTTTTTT. It yields the protein CASSVQQNTGELFF.

The chain carries TRBV18 and TRBJ2-7; a weak D match, TRBD2 (6 bases). The V gene lost 3 bases and the J gene lost 3 bases, with 12 bases spanning the gap. The V gene's germline CDR1 is KGHSH and CDR2 LQKENI. CDR3 length equals 14 residues. CDR3 loop: CASSPAGRSYEQYV. CDR3 nucleotide sequence: TGTGCCAGCTCACCGGCAGGGAGGAGCTACGAGCAGTACGTC.

The chain links TRBV7-9 to TRBJ1-2; the D gene is possibly TRBD1 (5 bases). Germline V gives CDR1 SEHNR, CDR2 FQNEAQ (reference sequence). The length of the CDR3 is 14 residues. The ends were cut back, 1 base at V and 13 bases at J, with 19 bases in the middle. The chain's CDR3 is CASSLVGRRKGFTF. CDR3 sequence (DNA): TGTGCCAGCAGCTTAGTGGGCAGGAGAAAGGGGTTCACCTTC.

J is TRBJ2-5 and V is TRBV7-9, with TRBD1 identical over 8 bases. Trimming took 1 base from V and 3 from J; bases not matched to a gene: 7. The CDR3 totals 16 residues. CDR1 is SEHNR, CDR2 FQNEAQ, per germline (reference sequence). The CDR3 DNA is TGTGCCAGCAGCTTAGGAGGGGGGACAGGTAAAGAGACCCAGTACTTC. Protein sequence: CASSLGGGTGKETQYF.

This clone was detected only a few times. The genes are TRBV6-4 and TRBJ1-1, with TRBD1 as a possible D gene (5 bases). The V and J ends lost 6 bases and 2 bases respectively, with 10 bases between them. The CDR3 is 13 residues long. Per the germline V gene, CDR1 is MRHNA and CDR2 is SNTAGT. The CDR3 DNA reads as TGTGCCAGCAGCTTGACAGCTAACACTGAAGCTTTCTTT. This translates into CASSLTANTEAFF.

The V and J genes are TRBV4-3 and TRBJ2-5; no definite D call. V lost 0 bases and J lost 4, with 12 bases in between. The V gene's germline CDR1 is LGHNA and CDR2 YSLEER. The CDR3 sequence is 15 residues long. The CDR3 nucleotides are TGCGCCAGCAGCCAAGACGCGGCACGCGGAGAGACCCAGTACTTC. Translating gives CASSQDAARGETQYF.

The rearrangement uses TRBV15 and TRBJ1-3; the D is unclear. The CDR3 length is 12 residues. Trimming took 1 base from V and 8 from J, leaving 6 bases between them. The V gene's germline CDR1 is LNHNV and CDR2 YYDKDF (reference sequence). CDR3 loop: CATSRARDTIYF. The CDR3 DNA reads TGTGCCACCAGCAGAGCTCGGGACACCATATATTTT.

This clone appeared a few times. V usage is TRBV4-2 and J usage is TRBJ2-7; TRBD1 matches 7 bases. V was clipped by 2 bases and J by 4 bases; unmatched bases: 5. The CDR3 loop spans 14 amino acids. The germline CDR1 and CDR2 sequences are LGHNA and YNFKEQ. CDR3 DNA sequence: TGTGCCAGCAGCCAACGGACAGGAGAATACGAGCAGTACTTC. Translating gives CASSQRTGEYEQYF.

V is TRBV27 and J is TRBJ2-6, with 8 bases matching TRBD1. V was clipped by 6 bases and J by 0 bases; unmatched bases: 7. The germline CDR1 and CDR2 sequences are MNHEY and SMNVEV (reference sequence). This CDR3 comprises 17 residues. The DNA for the CDR3 is TGTGCCAGCAGGGTCACAGGGGGATACTCTGGGGCCAACGTCCTGACTTTC. Amino acid sequence: CASRVTGGYSGANVLTF.